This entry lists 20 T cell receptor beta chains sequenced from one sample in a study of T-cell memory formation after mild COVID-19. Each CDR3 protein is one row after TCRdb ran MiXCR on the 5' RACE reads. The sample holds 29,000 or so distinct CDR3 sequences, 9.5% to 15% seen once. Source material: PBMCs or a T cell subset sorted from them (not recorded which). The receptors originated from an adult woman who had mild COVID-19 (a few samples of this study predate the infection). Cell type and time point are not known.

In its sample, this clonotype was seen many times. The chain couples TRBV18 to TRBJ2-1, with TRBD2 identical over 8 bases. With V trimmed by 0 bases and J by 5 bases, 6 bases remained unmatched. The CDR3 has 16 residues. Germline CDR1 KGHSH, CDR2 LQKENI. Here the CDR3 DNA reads TGTGCCAGCTCACCACCTGGGACTAGAACGAACAATGAGCAGTTCTTC. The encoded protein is CASSPPGTRTNNEQFF.

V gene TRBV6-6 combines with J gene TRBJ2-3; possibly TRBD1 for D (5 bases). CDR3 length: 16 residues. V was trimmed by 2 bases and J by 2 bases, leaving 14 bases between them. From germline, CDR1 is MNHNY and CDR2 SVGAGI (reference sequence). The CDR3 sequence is CASSYGAFQDTDTQYF. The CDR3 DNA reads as TGTGCCAGCAGTTACGGGGCCTTCCAGGACACAGATACGCAGTATTTT.

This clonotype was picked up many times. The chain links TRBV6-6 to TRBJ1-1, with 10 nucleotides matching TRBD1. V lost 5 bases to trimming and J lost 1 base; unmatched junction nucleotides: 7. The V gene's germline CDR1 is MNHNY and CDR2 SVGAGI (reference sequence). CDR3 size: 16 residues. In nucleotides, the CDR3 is TGTGCCAGCAGTCCCCCGGACAGGGGGGGGAACACTGAAGCTTTCTTT. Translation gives CASSPPDRGGNTEAFF.

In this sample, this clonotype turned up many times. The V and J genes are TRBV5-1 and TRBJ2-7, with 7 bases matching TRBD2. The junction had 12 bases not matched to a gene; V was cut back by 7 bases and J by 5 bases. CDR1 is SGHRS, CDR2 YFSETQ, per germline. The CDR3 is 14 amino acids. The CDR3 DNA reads TGCGCCAGCGCGATCTGGGGAGGGCATGACGAGCAGTACTTC. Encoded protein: CASAIWGGHDEQYF.

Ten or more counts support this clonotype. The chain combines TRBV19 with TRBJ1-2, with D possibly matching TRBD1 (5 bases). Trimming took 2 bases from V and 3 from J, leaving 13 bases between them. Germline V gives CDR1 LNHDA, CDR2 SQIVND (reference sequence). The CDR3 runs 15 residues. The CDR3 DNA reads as TGTGCCAGTAGTATAAATCAGGGAATACACTATGGCTACACCTTC. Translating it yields CASSINQGIHYGYTF.

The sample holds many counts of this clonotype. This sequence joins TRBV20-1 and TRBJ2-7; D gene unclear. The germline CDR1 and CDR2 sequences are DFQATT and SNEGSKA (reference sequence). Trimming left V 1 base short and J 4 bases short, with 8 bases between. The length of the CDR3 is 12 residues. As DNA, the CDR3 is TGCAGTGCTAGAGCCCTTGAGTACGAGCAGTACTTC. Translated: CSARALEYEQYF.

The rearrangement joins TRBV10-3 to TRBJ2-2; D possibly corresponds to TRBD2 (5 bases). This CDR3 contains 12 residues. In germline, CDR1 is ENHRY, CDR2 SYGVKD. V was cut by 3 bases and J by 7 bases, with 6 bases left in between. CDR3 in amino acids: CAISDRGGELFF. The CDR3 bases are TGTGCCATCAGTGATCGGGGCGGGGAGCTGTTTTTT.

CDR3 in amino acids: CASSLELGGVNEQFF. CDR3 in DNA: TGTGCCAGCAGCTTGGAACTAGGTGGAGTCAATGAGCAGTTCTTC. The gene calls are TRBV5-5 and TRBJ2-1, with D maybe TRBD2 (5 bases). This CDR3 is 15 amino acids long. The V gene's germline CDR1 is SGHKS and CDR2 YYEKEE (reference sequence). Deletions cut 0 bases from V and 6 bases from J, with 13 bases between.

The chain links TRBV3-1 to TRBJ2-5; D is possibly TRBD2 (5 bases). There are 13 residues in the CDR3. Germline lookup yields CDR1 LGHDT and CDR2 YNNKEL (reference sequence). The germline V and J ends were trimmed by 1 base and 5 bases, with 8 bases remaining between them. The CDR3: CASSQASPETQYF. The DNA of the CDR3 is TGTGCCAGCAGCCAAGCTAGCCCGGAGACCCAGTACTTC.

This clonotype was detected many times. CDR3 bases: TGCAGCGTTGAAGATAGGAGCAGGGGGCTAGATACGCAGTATTTT. Protein sequence: CSVEDRSRGLDTQYF. The genes are TRBV29-1 and TRBJ2-3; 8 nucleotides agree with TRBD1. This CDR3 spans 15 amino acids. After removal of 0 bases from V and 5 bases from J, the junction contained 7 bases not matched to a gene. Germline CDR1 and CDR2: SQVTM and ANQGSEA.

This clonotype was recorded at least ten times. CDR3 sequence (DNA): TGTGCCAGCAGCATGGCATCTTCGAACACTGAAGCTTTCTTT. This sequence encodes CASSMASSNTEAFF. The J gene is TRBJ1-1, the V gene TRBV5-4, with D unresolved. CDR3 length equals 14 residues. V lost 4 bases and J lost 1, with 11 bases in between. Germline-derived CDR1 and CDR2 are SGHNT and YYREEE (reference sequence). The full variable domain, completed using reference TRBV5-4 and TRBJ1-1, is ETGVTQSPTHLIKTRGQQVTLRCSSQSGHNTVSWYQQALGQGPQFIFQYYREEENGRGNFPPRFSGLQFPNYSSELNVNALELDDSALYLCASSMASSNTEAFFGQGTRLTVV.

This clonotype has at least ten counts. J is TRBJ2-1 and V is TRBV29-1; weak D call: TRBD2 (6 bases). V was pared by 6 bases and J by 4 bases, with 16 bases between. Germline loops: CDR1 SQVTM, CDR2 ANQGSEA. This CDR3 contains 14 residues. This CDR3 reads CSVGGRSAYNEQFF. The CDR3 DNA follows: TGCAGCGTGGGGGGACGCTCCGCTTACAATGAGCAGTTCTTC.

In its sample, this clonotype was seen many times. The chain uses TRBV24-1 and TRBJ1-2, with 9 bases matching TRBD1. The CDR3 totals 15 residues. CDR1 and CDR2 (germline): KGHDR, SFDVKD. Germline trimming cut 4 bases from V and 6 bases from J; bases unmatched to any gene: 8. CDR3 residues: CATSDSGQGRDGYTF. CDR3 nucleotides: TGTGCCACCAGTGACTCGGGACAGGGCCGGGATGGCTACACCTTC.

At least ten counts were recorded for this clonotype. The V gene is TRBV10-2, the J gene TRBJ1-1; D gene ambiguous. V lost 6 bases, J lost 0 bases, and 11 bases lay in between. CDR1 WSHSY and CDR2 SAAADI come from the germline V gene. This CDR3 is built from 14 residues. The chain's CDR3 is CASSRISMNTEAFF. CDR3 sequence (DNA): TGCGCCAGCAGCAGGATTTCCATGAACACTGAAGCTTTCTTT.

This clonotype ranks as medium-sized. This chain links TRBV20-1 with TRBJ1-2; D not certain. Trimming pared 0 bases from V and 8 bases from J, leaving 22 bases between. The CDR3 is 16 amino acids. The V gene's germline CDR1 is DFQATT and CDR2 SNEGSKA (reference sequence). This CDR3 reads CSARDLGEEVVKGYTF. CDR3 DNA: TGCAGTGCTAGAGATCTCGGGGAAGAAGTCGTGAAGGGCTACACCTTC.

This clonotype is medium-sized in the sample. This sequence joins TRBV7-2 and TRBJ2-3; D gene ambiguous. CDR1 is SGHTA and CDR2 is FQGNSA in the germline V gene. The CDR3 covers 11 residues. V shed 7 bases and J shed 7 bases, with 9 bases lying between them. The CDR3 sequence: CASNTVYTQYF. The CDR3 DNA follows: TGTGCCAGCAATACGGTATATACGCAGTATTTT.

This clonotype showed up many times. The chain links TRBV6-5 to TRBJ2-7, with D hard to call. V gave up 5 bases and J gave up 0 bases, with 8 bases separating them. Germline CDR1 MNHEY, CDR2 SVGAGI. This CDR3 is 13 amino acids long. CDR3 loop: CASSAMGSYEQYF. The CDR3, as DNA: TGTGCCAGCAGTGCTATGGGCTCCTACGAGCAGTACTTC.

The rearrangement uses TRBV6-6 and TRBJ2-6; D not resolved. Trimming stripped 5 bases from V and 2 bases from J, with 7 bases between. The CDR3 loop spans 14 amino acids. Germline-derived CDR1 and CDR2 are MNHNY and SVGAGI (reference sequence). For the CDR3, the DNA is TGTGCCAGCAGTGGAACGACTGGGGCCAACGTCCTGACTTTC. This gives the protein CASSGTTGANVLTF.

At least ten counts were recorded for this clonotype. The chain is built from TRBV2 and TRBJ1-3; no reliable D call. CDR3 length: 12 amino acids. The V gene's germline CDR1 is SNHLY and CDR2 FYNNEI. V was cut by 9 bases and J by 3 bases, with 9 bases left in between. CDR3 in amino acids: CARKADGNTIYF. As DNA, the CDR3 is TGTGCCAGGAAGGCCGATGGAAACACCATATATTTT.

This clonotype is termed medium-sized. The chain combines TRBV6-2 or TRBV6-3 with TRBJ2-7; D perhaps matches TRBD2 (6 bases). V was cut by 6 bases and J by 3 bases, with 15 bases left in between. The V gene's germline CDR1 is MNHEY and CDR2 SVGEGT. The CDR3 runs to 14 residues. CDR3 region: CASSYSGMGYEQYF. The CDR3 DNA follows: TGTGCCAGCAGCTATAGCGGAATGGGCTACGAGCAGTACTTC.